This T cell receptor beta chain came from a study of CXCR3-negative and CXCR3-positive naive CD8 T cells. Germline CDR1 is SGHDN and CDR2 is FVKESK. CDR3 length: 15 residues. As to this clonotype: The antigen is unknown.

Naive CD8+ T cells displayed a CD45RO-CCR7+CD27+CD95- phenotype. Libraries of TRB cDNA were made by 5' RACE and carried UMIs. TCRdb re-called the 5' RACE reads and shows each CDR3 protein once, DNA omitted. This repertoire includes around 92,000 distinct CDR3 sequences. General study results and limits: The TRBV-TRBJ usage of naive CXCR3-negative and CXCR3-positive cells was similar, but that of memory cells differed. Much lower diversity was found in memory CD8+ cells, while both naive subsets had comparably high diversity.

The origin of this receptor is a human donor in good health. Some clones in this sample may be carry-over from other donors' samples. V usage is TRBV14 and J usage is TRBJ2-3; the TCRdb call, TRBD2, lacks DNA for checking. The sample comprised naive CXCR3- CD8+ T cells from blood. Subset described: CD45RO-CCR7+CD27+CD95- naive CD8+ T cells lacking CXCR3 (TNR3-). CDR3 sequence: CASSPSGSSTDTQYF.